This passage covers 17 T cell receptor beta chains from one sample sequenced in a study of blood T cell repertoires in COVID-19. The table came from immunoSEQ multiplex PCR; TCRdb's copy has only in-frame clones and leaves some out. The table includes about 200,000 clones, 80% to 90% detected once. The specimen was PBMCs or T cells enriched from blood (not recorded which). The receptor source for this set is a woman between 40 and 55 years old with acute COVID-19.

This clone was detected only once. This rearrangement joins TRBV10-3 to TRBJ2-7; TRBD1 agrees at 7 bases. The germline V gene has CDR1 ENHRY and CDR2 SYGVKD. Trimming cost V 9 bases and J 6 bases; bases outside gene matches: 11. The CDR3 spans 13 residues. The CDR3 DNA reads as TGTGCCATTTGGACAGGCTCCGTTCCCGAGCAGTACTTC. Protein product: CAIWTGSVPEQYF.

This chain connects TRBV7-8 to TRBJ2-7; TRBD2 agrees at 7 bases. Unmatched junction bases numbered 7, after V lost 5 bases and J lost 3 bases. The CDR3 loop spans 14 amino acids. Germline V CDR1 and CDR2: SGHVS, FQNEAQ. The CDR3 sequence: CASSGEGTGYEQYF. In DNA, the CDR3 is TGTGCCAGCAGCGGGGAGGGGACGGGCTACGAGCAGTACTTC.

This clone is a singleton in its sample. For the CDR3, the DNA is TGTGCCAGCAGTCCAGGGGGCACTGAAGCTTTCTTT. Translation: CASSPGGTEAFF. The chain uses TRBV6-5 and TRBJ1-1, with 7 bases matching TRBD1. Germline V CDR1 and CDR2: MNHEY, SVGAGI. The CDR3 runs 12 residues. J gave up 4 bases and V 5 bases, and 1 base lay outside the gene matches.

This clone turned up a few times. Here the CDR3 reads CASSIGIGGEETQYF. The CDR3 DNA follows: TGTGCCAGTAGTATTGGTATAGGGGGAGAAGAGACCCAGTACTTC. The J gene is TRBJ2-5, the V gene TRBV19, with D maybe TRBD1 (6 bases). Per germline, CDR1 LNHDA and CDR2 SQIVND (reference sequence). The V gene lost 3 bases and the J gene lost 3 bases, with 14 bases spanning the gap. There are 15 residues in the CDR3.

The genes are TRBV7-7 and TRBJ2-1, with 14 bases that match TRBD2. Germline CDR1 reads SSHAT; CDR2 reads FNYEAQ (reference sequence). The CDR3 runs to 16 residues. J gave up 8 bases and V 1 base, and 4 bases lay outside the gene matches. The CDR3 here is CASSLGGLAGADEQFF. Here the CDR3 DNA reads TGTGCCAGCAGCTTAGGGGGACTAGCGGGAGCGGATGAGCAGTTCTTC.

This chain links TRBV18 with TRBJ1-3; 8 bases are shared with TRBD1. V was clipped by 3 bases and J by 0 bases; unmatched bases: 10. This CDR3 is 18 amino acids long. Germline CDR1 is KGHSH and CDR2 is LQKENI. CDR3 sequence reads: CASSPQRTGHNSGNTIYF. CDR3 coding DNA: TGTGCCAGCTCACCCCAAAGGACAGGGCATAACTCTGGAAACACCATATATTTT.

This chain links TRBV29-1 with TRBJ1-1; the match to TRBD1 covers 11 bases. Germline V gene lookup returns CDR1 SQVTM and CDR2 ANQGSEA. The CDR3 consists of 13 residues. J was trimmed by 1 base and V by 7 bases; bases with no gene match: 2. CDR3 in DNA: TGCAGCGGGGGACAGGGGGAGAACACTGAAGCTTTCTTT. It translates to CSGGQGENTEAFF. The full variable domain, in which reference TRBV29-1 and TRBJ1-1 provide the parts outside the CDR3, is SAVISQKPSRDICQRGTSLTIQCQVDSQVTMMFWYRQQPGQSLTLIATANQGSEATYESGFVIDKFPISRPNLTFSTLTVSNMSPEDSSIYLCSGGQGENTEAFFGQGTRLTVV.

The chain has TRBV18 and TRBJ1-3; D uncertain. This CDR3 has 15 residues. Per the germline V gene, CDR1 is KGHSH and CDR2 is LQKENI. The germline V and J ends were trimmed by 3 bases and 0 bases, with 9 bases remaining between them. The CDR3, as DNA: TGTGCCAGCTCACCGACTCCTCTCTCTGGAAACACCATATATTTT. This sequence encodes CASSPTPLSGNTIYF. Variable domain in full (rest from reference TRBV18 and TRBJ1-3): NAGVMQNPRHLVRRRGQEARLRCSPMKGHSHVYWYRQLPEEGLKFMVYLQKENIIDESGMPKERFSAEFPKEGPSILRIQQVVRGDSAAYFCASSPTPLSGNTIYFGEGSWLTVV.

The chain carries TRBV12-3 or TRBV12-4 and TRBJ1-2; D gene uncertain. Trimming stripped 4 bases from V and 8 bases from J, with 14 bases between. This CDR3 has 13 residues. The CDR3 DNA sequence: TGTGCCAGCAGTTCCCGACACCGGGAAGGCTACACCTTC. It encodes CASSSRHREGYTF.

J is TRBJ2-7 and V is TRBV10-3; 9 bases are shared with TRBD2. The CDR3 length is 15 residues. Germline trimming cut 6 bases from V and 2 bases from J; bases unmatched to any gene: 8. CDR1 and CDR2 from the germline V gene are ENHRY and SYGVKD. The CDR3 loop is CAIRSRLAGTYEQYF. The DNA of the CDR3 is TGTGCCATCAGATCAAGGCTAGCGGGAACCTACGAGCAGTACTTC.

The J gene is TRBJ2-1, the V gene TRBV19; 8 bases match TRBD1. The CDR3 has 18 amino acids. The V and J ends lost 8 bases and 0 bases, in that order; junction bases with no gene match: 15. CDR1 is LNHDA and CDR2 is SQIVND in the germline V gene (reference sequence). CDR3 region: CASQPTGVYLGSYNEQFF. The CDR3 DNA is TGTGCCAGTCAACCGACAGGGGTCTACTTAGGCTCCTACAATGAGCAGTTCTTC. Complete variable domain (other parts from reference TRBV19 and TRBJ2-1): DGGITQSPKYLFRKEGQNVTLSCEQNLNHDAMYWYRQDPGQGLRLIYYSQIVNDFQKGDIAEGYSVSREKKESFPLTVTSAQKNPTAFYLCASQPTGVYLGSYNEQFFGPGTRLTVL.

This chain connects TRBV27 to TRBJ1-6; D might be TRBD1 (6 bases). V shed 6 bases and J shed 5 bases, with 20 bases lying between them. CDR1 and CDR2 from the germline V gene are MNHEY and SMNVEV (reference sequence). This CDR3 contains 17 residues. CDR3 coding DNA: TGTGCCAGCAGATCAACGAGATGGACAGCCAATAATTCACCCCTCCACTTT. Translating it yields CASRSTRWTANNSPLHF.

This rearrangement joins TRBV30 to TRBJ2-3; the match to TRBD2 covers 11 bases. Germline lookup yields CDR1 GTSNPN and CDR2 SVGIG (reference sequence). The CDR3 spans 16 residues. Germline trimming cut 2 bases from V and 2 bases from J; bases unmatched to any gene: 6. The CDR3 here is CAWSTPGLAVTDTQYF. CDR3 nucleotides: TGTGCCTGGAGTACACCGGGACTAGCGGTCACAGATACGCAGTATTTT.

The rearrangement links TRBV4-1 to TRBJ1-5; tentatively, D is TRBD1 (6 bases). The V and J ends lost 0 bases and 1 base respectively, with 13 bases between them. This CDR3 has 17 amino acids. From germline, CDR1 is MGHRA and CDR2 YSYEKL. As DNA, the CDR3 is TGCGCCAGCAGCCAAGACGGGGGGGCGGGGAGCAATCAGCCCCAGCATTTT. Translated, it gives CASSQDGGAGSNQPQHF.

This sequence joins TRBV19 and TRBJ1-1; TRBD1 is a possible D gene (6 bases). CDR1 is LNHDA and CDR2 is SQIVND in the germline V gene (reference sequence). CDR3 size: 17 residues. The V and J ends lost 2 bases and 0 bases respectively, with 16 bases between them. DNA of the CDR3: TGTGCCAGTAGTATACCGCGGACAAGGGGGATGAACACTGAAGCTTTCTTT. It yields the protein CASSIPRTRGMNTEAFF. Complete variable domain (other parts from reference TRBV19 and TRBJ1-1): DGGITQSPKYLFRKEGQNVTLSCEQNLNHDAMYWYRQDPGQGLRLIYYSQIVNDFQKGDIAEGYSVSREKKESFPLTVTSAQKNPTAFYLCASSIPRTRGMNTEAFFGQGTRLTVV.

This clone appeared once. V gene TRBV29-1 combines with J gene TRBJ2-2; TRBD1 matches 10 bases. The germline CDR1 and CDR2 sequences are SQVTM and ANQGSEA. The J segment lost 1 base and the V segment lost 6 bases, leaving 5 bases of the junction unmatched. The CDR3 sequence is 15 residues long. The CDR3 loop is CSVQGQGVNTGELFF. CDR3 DNA: TGCAGCGTGCAAGGACAGGGGGTGAACACCGGGGAGCTGTTTTTT.

The chain combines TRBV11-2 with TRBJ2-1, with D perhaps matching TRBD1 (6 bases). The CDR3 is 14 residues long. Trimming stripped 4 bases from V and 0 bases from J, with 7 bases between. Germline V CDR1 and CDR2: SGHAT, FQNNGV. The CDR3 nucleotides read TGTGCCAGCAGCTCGGACAGCTCCTACAATGAGCAGTTCTTC. Amino acids: CASSSDSSYNEQFF.